These 2 T cell receptor beta chains share one sample of origin, sequenced in a study of beta chain features in type 1 diabetes. The study reverse transcribed the entire isolated RNA, so it sequenced expressed TCRB transcripts. The assay was immunoSEQ multiplex PCR, and TCRdb's table has in-frame clones only and misses some. Of about 290,000 clones detected, approximately 8% appear once; the ten largest clones hold 1%. Sequencing input: central memory CD4+ T cells from blood. The receptor set was obtained from a woman aged 18 to 35 in good health.

The CDR3 here is CAWSYRGASTDTQYF. In nucleotides, the CDR3 is TGTGCCTGGAGTTACAGGGGCGCGTCCACAGATACGCAGTATTTT. The chain has TRBV30 and TRBJ2-3; 7 bases are a match to TRBD1. The junction had 7 bases not matched to a gene; V was cut back by 2 bases and J by 2 bases. CDR1 and CDR2 (germline): GTSNPN, SVGIG (reference sequence). The CDR3 is made up of 15 amino acids.

This chain connects TRBV7-3 to TRBJ2-2, with unresolved D. V lost 6 bases, J lost 6 bases, and 8 bases lay in between. There are 12 residues in the CDR3. Germline V gene data show CDR1 as SGHTA and CDR2 as FQGTGA. The CDR3 bases are TGTGCCAGCAGATTCTCCTCCGGGGAGCTGTTTTTT. Its translation: CASRFSSGELFF. Looking up the rest from reference TRBV7-3 and TRBJ2-2 gives the full variable domain: GAGVSQTPSNKVTEKGKYVELRCDPISGHTALYWYRQSLGQGPEFLIYFQGTGAADDSGLPNDRFFAVRPEGSVSTLKIQRTERGDSAVYLCASRFSSGELFFGEGSRLTVL.